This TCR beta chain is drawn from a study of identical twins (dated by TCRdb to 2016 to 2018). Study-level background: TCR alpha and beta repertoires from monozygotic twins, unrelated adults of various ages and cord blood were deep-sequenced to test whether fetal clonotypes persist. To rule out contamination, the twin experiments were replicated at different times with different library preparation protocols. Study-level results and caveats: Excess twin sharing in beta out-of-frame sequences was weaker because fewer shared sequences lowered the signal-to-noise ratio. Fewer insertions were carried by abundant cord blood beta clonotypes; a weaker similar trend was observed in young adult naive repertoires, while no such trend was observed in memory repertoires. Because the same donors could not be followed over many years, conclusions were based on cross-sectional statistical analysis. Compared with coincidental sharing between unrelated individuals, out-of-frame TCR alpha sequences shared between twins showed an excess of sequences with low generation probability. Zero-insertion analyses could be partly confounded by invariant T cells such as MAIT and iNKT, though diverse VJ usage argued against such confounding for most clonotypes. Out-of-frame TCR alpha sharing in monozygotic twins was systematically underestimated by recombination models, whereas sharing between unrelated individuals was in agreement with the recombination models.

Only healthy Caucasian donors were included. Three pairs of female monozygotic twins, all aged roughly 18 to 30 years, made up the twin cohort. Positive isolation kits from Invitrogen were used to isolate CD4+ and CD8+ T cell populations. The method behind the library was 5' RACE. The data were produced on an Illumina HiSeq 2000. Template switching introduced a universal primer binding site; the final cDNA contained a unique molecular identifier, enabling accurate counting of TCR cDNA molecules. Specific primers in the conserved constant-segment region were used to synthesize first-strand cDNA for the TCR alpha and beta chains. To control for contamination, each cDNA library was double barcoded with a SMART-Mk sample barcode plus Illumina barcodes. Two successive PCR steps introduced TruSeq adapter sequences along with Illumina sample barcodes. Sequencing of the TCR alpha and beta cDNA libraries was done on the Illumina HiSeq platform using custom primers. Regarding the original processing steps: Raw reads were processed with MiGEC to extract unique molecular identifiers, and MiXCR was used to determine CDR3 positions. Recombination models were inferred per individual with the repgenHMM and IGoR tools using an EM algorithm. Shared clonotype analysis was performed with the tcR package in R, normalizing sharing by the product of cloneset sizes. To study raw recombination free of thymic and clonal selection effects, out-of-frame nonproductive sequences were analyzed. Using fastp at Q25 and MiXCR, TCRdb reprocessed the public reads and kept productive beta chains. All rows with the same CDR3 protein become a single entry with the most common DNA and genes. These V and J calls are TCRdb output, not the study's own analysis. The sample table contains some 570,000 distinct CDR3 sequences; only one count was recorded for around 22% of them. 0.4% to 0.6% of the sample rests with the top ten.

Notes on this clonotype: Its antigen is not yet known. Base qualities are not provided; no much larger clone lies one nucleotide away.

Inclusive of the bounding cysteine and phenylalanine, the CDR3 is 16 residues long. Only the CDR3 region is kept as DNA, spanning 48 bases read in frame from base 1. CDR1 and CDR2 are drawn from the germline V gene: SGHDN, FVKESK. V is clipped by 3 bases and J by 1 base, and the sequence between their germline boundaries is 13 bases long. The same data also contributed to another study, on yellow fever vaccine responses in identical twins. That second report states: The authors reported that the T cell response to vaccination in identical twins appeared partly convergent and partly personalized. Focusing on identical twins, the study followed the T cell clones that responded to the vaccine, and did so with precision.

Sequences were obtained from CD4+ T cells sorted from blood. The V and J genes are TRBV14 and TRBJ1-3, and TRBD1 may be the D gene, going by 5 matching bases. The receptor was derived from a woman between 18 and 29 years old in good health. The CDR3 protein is CASSQVGPLSGNTIYF. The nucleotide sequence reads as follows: TGTGCCAGCAGCCAGGTGGGGCCGTTATCTGGAAACACCATATATTTT.